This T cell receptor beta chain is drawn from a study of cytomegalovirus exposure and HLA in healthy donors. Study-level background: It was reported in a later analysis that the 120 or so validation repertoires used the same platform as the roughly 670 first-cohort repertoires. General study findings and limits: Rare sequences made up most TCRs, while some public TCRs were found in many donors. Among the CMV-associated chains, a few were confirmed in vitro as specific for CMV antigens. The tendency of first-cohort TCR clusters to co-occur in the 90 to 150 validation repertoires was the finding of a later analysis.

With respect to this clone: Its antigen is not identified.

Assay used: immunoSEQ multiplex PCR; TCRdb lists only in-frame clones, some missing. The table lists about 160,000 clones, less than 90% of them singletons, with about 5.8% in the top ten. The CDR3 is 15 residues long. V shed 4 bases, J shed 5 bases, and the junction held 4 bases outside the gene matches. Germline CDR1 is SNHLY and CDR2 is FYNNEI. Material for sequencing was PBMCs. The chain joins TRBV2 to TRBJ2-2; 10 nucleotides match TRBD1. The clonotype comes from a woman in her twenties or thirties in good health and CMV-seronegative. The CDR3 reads CASSGDRGGTGELFF. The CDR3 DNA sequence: TGTGCCAGCAGTGGGGACAGGGGAGGGACCGGGGAGCTGTTTTTT.